What follows is one T cell receptor beta chain and its context. The repertoire was sequenced with immunoSEQ multiplex PCR; TCRdb's copy has only in-frame clones and lacks some. The repertoire holds 35,000 to 55,000 clones, over 85% seen once, with around 20% in the top ten. These data come from a study of blood T cell repertoires in COVID-19. This CDR3 comprises 14 residues. With 3 bases clipped from V and 5 bases from J, the junction kept 5 bases outside the gene matches. Germline loops: CDR1 KGHSH, CDR2 LQKENI. This TCR was recovered from a man in his 70s with active COVID-19. V is TRBV18 and J is TRBJ2-5, with 8 bases that match TRBD1. The source material was peripheral blood. Written as DNA, the CDR3 is TGTGCCAGCTCACCTCCAGGGGGCCGGGAGACCCAGTACTTC. Translated, it gives CASSPPGGRETQYF.